The T cell receptor (beta chain) under discussion was sequenced for a study of blood T cells in healthy people across ages. Between the trimmed V and J ends, which lost 1 base and 1 base, there was a span of 10 bases. The germline CDR1 and CDR2 sequences are SGHAT and FQNNGV. The CDR3 sequence is 15 residues long. The use of a sample-barcoded 5' primer and a J-beta primer mix characterized a second PCR of roughly 6 to 11 cycles. Each cDNA molecule received a tag from a template-switch adaptor that had 12 random nucleotides. TCRdb redid the calling of the 5' RACE reads with MiXCR, one entry per CDR3 protein. The sample has some 750,000 distinct CDR3 sequences, approximately 21% seen once.

The chain has TRBV11-2 and TRBJ1-1, with D unclear. This TCR was recovered from a man aged 65 to 79 in good health. The sequencing sample was made of blood. CDR3 in amino acids: CASSLVNTGNTEAFF. Here the CDR3 DNA reads TGTGCCAGCAGCTTAGTGAACACGGGGAACACTGAAGCTTTCTTT.